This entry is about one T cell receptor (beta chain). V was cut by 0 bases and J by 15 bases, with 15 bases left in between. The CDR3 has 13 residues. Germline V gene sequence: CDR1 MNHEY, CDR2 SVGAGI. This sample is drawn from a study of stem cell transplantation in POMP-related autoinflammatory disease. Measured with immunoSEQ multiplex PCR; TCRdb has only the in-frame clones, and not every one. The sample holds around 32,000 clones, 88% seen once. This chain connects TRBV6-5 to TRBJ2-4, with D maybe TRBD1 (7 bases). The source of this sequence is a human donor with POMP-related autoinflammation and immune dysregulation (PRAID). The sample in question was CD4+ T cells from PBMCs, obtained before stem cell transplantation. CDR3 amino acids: CASSYSTRGPTYF. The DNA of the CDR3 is TGTGCCAGCAGTTACTCGACTAGGGGGCCAACGTACTTC.